This T cell receptor beta chain was obtained from a study of blood T cell repertoires in COVID-19. Sequencing used immunoSEQ multiplex PCR; TCRdb keeps in-frame clones, though not all of them. The repertoire holds over 250,000 clones, with more than 85% as singletons. The CDR3 consists of 13 residues. Losses at the gene ends were 8 bases for V and 12 bases for J; bases not matched to a gene: 9. Germline CDR1 is SNHLY and CDR2 is FYNNEI. V is TRBV2 and J is TRBJ2-7, with 14 bases fitting TRBD2. Sequenced input: peripheral blood. The TCR sequence derives from a person between 18 and 35 years old with COVID-19, enrolled during active disease. The CDR3 DNA reads TGTGCCAGCGACGGGACTAGCGGGAGTAACCGGTACTTC. Protein product: CASDGTSGSNRYF.